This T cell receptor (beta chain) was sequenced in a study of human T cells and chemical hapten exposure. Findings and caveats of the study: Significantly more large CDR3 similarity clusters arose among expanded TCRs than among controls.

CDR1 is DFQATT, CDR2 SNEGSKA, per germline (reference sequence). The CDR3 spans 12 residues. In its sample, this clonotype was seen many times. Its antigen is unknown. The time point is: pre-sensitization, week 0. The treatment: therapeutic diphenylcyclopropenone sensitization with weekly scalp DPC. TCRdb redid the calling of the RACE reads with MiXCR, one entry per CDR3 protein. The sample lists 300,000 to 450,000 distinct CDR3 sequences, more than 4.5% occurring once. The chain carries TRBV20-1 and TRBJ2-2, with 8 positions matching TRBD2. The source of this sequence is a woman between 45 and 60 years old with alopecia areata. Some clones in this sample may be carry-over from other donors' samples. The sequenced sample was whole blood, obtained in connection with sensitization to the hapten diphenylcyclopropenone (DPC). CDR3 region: CRAGVLSGELFF. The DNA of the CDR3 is TGCAGAGCGGGAGTTTTGTCCGGGGAGCTGTTTTTT.